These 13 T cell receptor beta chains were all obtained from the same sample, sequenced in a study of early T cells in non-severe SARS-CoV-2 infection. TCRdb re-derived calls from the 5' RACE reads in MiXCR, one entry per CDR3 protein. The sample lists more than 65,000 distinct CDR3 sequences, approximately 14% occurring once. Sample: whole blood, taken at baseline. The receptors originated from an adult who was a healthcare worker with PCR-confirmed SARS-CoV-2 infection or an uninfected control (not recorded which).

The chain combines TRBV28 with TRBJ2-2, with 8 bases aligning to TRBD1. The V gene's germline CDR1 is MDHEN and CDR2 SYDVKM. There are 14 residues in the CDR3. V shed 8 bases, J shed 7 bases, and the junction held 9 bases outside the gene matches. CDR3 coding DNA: TGTGCCAGCCTCGGGCCAGGGGGCGGCGGGGAGCTGTTTTTT. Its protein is CASLGPGGGGELFF. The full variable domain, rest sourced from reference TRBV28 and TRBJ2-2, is DVKVTQSSRYLVKRTGEKVFLECVQDMDHENMFWYRQDPGLGLRLIYFSYDVKMKEKGDIPEGYSVSREKKERFSLILESASTNQTSMYLCASLGPGGGGELFFGEGSRLTVL.

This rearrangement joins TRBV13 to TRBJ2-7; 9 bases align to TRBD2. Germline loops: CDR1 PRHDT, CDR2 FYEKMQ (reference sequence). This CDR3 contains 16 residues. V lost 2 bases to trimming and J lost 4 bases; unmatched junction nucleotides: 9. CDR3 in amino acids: CASSLTAGGPMYEQYF. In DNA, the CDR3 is TGTGCCAGCAGCTTAACCGCGGGAGGGCCTATGTACGAGCAGTACTTC.

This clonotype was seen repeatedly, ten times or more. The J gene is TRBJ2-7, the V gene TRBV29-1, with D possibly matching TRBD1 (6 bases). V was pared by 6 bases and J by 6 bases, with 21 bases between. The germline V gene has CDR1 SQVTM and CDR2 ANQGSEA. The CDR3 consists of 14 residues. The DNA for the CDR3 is TGCAGCGTATTGGGGACACTTTGGGGTGCCGAGCAGTACTTC. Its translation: CSVLGTLWGAEQYF.

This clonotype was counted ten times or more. CDR3 bases: TGTGCCAGCAGCTTAGGGGGGGCAGCTAATGAAAAACTGTTTTTT. Amino acid sequence: CASSLGGAANEKLFF. The chain joins TRBV7-2 to TRBJ1-4, with D possibly matching TRBD1 (6 bases). V lost 1 base, J lost 3 bases, and 9 bases lay in between. The CDR3 covers 15 residues. Germline V gives CDR1 SGHTA, CDR2 FQGNSA.

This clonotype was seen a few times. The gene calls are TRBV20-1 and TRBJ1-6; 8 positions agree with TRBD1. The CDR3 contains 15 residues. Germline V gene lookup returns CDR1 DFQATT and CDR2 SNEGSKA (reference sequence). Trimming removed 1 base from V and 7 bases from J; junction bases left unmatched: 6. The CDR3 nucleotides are TGCAGTGCTAGAGCCACCGGGACAGGAAATTCACCCCTCCACTTT. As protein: CSARATGTGNSPLHF.

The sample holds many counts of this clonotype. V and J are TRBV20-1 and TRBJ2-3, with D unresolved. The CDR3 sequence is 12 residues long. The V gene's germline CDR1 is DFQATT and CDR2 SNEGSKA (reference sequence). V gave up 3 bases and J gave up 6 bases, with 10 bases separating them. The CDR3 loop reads CSARLLGDTQYF. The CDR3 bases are TGCAGTGCTAGGCTGCTGGGGGATACGCAGTATTTT.

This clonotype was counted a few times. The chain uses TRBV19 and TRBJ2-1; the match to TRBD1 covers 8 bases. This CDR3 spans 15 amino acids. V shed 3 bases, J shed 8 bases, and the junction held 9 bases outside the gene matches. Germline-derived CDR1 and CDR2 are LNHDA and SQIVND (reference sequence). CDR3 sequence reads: CASSIPGQAWDEQFF. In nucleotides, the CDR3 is TGTGCCAGTAGTATCCCGGGACAGGCATGGGATGAGCAGTTCTTC. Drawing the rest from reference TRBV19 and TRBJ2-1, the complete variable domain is DGGITQSPKYLFRKEGQNVTLSCEQNLNHDAMYWYRQDPGQGLRLIYYSQIVNDFQKGDIAEGYSVSREKKESFPLTVTSAQKNPTAFYLCASSIPGQAWDEQFFGPGTRLTVL.

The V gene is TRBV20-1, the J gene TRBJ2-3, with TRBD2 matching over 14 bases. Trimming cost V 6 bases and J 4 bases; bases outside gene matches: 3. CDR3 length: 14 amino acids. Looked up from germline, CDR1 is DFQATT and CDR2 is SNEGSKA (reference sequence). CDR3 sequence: CSAGLAGESDTQYF. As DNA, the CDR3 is TGCAGTGCGGGACTAGCGGGAGAGTCAGATACGCAGTATTTT.

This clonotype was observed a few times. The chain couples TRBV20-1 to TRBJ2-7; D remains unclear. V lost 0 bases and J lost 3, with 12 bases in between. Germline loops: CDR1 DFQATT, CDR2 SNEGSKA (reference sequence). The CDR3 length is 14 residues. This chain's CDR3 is CSARDPEPFYEQYF. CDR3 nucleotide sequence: TGCAGTGCTAGAGACCCAGAGCCCTTCTACGAGCAGTACTTC.

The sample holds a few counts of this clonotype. The CDR3 region is CASSLKRRKETQYF. The DNA for the CDR3 is TGTGCCAGCAGCCTCAAAAGAAGGAAAGAGACCCAGTACTTC. V is TRBV21-1 and J is TRBJ2-5. TRBV21-1 is designated a pseudogene. This CDR3 is 14 amino acids long.

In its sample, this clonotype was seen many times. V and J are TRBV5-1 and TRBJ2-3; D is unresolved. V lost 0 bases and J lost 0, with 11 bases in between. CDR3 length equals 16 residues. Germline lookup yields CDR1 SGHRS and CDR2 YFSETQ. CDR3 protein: CASSLVLADSTDTQYF. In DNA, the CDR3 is TGCGCCAGCAGCTTGGTATTGGCGGACAGCACAGATACGCAGTATTTT.

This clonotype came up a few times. The CDR3 sequence: CASSLGLAGDEQFF. The CDR3 coding sequence is TGTGCCAGCAGCTTGGGACTAGCGGGTGATGAGCAGTTCTTC. The chain employs TRBV7-9 and TRBJ2-1; the match to TRBD2 covers 12 bases. The CDR3 is 14 residues long. Germline V gene data show CDR1 as SEHNR and CDR2 as FQNEAQ (reference sequence). Unmatched junction bases numbered 2, after V lost 3 bases and J lost 8 bases.

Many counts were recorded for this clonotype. The CDR3 nucleotides read TGCGCCAGCAGCTTGGAGGGCCCGACCTACGAGCAGTACTTC. It encodes CASSLEGPTYEQYF. This chain connects TRBV5-1 to TRBJ2-7; no clear D. The CDR3 runs to 14 residues. CDR1 and CDR2 (germline): SGHRS, YFSETQ. Trimming removed 0 bases at V and 2 bases at J, with 9 bases between.